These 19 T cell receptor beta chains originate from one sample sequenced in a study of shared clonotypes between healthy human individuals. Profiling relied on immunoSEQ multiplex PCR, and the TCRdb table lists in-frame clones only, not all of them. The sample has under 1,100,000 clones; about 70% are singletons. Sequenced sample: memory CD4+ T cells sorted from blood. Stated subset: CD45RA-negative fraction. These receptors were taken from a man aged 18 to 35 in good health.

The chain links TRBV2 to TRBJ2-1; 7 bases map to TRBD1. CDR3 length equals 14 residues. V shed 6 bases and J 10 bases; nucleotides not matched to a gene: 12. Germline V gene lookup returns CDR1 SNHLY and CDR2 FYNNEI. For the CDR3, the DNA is TGTGCCAGCAGCGCCGGGACAGTCCTCTGGGAGCAGTTCTTC. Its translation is CASSAGTVLWEQFF.

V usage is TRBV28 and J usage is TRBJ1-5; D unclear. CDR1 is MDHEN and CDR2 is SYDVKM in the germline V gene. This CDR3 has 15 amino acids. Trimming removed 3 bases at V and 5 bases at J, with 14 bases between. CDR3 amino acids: CASSLTIGGHQPQHF. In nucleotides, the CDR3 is TGTGCCAGCAGTTTGACGATTGGAGGCCATCAGCCCCAGCATTTT.

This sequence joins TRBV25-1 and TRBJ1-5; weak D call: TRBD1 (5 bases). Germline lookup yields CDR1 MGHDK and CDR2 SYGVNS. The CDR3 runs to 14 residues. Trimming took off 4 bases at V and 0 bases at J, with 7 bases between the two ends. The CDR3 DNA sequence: TGTGCCAGCAGTGGAGACAGTAGCAATCAGCCCCAGCATTTT. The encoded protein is CASSGDSSNQPQHF.

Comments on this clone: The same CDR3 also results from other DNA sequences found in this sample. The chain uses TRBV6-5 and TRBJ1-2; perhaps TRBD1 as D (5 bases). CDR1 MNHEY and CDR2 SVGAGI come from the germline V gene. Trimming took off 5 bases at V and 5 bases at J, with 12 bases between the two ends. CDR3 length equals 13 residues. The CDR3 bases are TGTGCCAGCAGTCAGGGACGGACGTATGGCTACACCTTC. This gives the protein CASSQGRTYGYTF.

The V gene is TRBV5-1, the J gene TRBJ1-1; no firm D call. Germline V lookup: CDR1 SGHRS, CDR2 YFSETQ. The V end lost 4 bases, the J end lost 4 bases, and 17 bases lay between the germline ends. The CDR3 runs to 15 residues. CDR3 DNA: TGCGCCAGCAGCGCGGGAGTGGACCGACCCACTGAAGCTTTCTTT. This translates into CASSAGVDRPTEAFF. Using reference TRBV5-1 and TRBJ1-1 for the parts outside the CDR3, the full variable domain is KAGVTQTPRYLIKTRGQQVTLSCSPISGHRSVSWYQQTPGQGLQFLFEYFSETQRNKGNFPGRFSGRQFSNSRSEMNVSTLELGDSALYLCASSAGVDRPTEAFFGQGTRLTVV.

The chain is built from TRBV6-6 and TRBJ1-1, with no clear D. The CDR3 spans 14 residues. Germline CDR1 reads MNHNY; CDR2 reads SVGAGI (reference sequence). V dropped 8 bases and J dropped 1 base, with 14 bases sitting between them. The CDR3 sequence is CASGLWKGNTEAFF. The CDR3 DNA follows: TGTGCCAGCGGCCTTTGGAAGGGGAACACTGAAGCTTTCTTT.

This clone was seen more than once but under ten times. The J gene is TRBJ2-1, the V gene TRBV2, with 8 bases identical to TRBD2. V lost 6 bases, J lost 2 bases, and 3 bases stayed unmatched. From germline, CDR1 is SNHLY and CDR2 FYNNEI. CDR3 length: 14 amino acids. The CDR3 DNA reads TGTGCCAGCAGCCGGGGGGGCGCCTACAATGAGCAGTTCTTC. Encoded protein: CASSRGGAYNEQFF.

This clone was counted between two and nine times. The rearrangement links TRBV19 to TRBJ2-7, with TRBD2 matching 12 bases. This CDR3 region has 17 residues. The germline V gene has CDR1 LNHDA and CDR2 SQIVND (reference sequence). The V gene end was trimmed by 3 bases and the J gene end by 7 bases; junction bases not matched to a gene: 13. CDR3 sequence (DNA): TGTGCCAGTAGTATCCGCATCGGGACTAGCGGGCTCGGGGAGCAGTACTTC. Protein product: CASSIRIGTSGLGEQYF. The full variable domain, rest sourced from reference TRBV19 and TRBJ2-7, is DGGITQSPKYLFRKEGQNVTLSCEQNLNHDAMYWYRQDPGQGLRLIYYSQIVNDFQKGDIAEGYSVSREKKESFPLTVTSAQKNPTAFYLCASSIRIGTSGLGEQYFGPGTRLTVT.

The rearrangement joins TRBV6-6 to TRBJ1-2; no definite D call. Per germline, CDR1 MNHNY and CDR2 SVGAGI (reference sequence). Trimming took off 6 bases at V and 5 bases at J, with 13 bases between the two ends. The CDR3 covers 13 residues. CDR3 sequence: CASSPDGLYGYTF. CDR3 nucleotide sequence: TGTGCCAGCAGCCCGGACGGCCTTTATGGCTACACCTTC.

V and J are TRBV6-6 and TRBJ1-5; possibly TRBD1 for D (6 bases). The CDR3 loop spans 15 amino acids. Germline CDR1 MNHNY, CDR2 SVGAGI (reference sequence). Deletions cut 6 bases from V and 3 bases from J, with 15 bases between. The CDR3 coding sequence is TGTGCCAGCAGCCATACAGGGATGGTCAATCAGCCCCAGCATTTT. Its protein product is CASSHTGMVNQPQHF.

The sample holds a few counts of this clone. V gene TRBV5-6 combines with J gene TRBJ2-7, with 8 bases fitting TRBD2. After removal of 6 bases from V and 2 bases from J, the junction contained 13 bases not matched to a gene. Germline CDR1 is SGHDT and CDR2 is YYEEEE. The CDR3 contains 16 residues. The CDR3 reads CASTQWGLAGAYEQYF. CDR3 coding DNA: TGTGCCAGCACCCAGTGGGGGCTAGCGGGTGCCTACGAGCAGTACTTC.

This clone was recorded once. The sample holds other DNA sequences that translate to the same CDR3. CDR3 in amino acids: CASSAGTGGAGELFF. The CDR3 DNA reads as TGTGCCAGCAGCGCCGGGACAGGAGGGGCCGGGGAGCTGTTTTTT. The J gene is TRBJ2-2, the V gene TRBV25-1; 8 bases match TRBD1. Germline CDR1 is MGHDK and CDR2 is SYGVNS. The CDR3 extends over 15 amino acids. With V trimmed by 6 bases and J by 6 bases, 9 bases remained unmatched. The complete variable domain, with remaining parts taken from reference TRBV25-1 and TRBJ2-2, reads EADIYQTPRYLVIGTGKKITLECSQTMGHDKMYWYQQDPGMELHLIHYSYGVNSTEKGDLSSESTVSRIRTEHFPLTLESARPSHTSQYLCASSAGTGGAGELFFGEGSRLTVL.

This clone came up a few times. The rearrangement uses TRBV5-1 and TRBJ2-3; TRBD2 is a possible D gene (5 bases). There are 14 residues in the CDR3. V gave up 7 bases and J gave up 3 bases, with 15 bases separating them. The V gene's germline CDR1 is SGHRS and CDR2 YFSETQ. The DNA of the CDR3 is TGCGCCAGCCCGGTTTTTAGAGGGACAGATACGCAGTATTTT. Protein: CASPVFRGTDTQYF.

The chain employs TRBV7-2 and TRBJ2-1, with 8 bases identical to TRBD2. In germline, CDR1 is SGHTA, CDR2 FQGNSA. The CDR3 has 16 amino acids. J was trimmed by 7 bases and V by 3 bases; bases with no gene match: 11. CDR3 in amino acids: CASSFRVAGTGNEQFF. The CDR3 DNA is TGTGCCAGCAGCTTCAGGGTAGCGGGAACTGGTAATGAGCAGTTCTTC.

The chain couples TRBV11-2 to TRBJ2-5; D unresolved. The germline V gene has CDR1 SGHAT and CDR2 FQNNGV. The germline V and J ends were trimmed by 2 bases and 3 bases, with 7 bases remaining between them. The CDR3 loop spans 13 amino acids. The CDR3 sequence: CASSLSTKETQYF. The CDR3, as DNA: TGTGCCAGCAGCTTATCGACAAAAGAGACCCAGTACTTC.

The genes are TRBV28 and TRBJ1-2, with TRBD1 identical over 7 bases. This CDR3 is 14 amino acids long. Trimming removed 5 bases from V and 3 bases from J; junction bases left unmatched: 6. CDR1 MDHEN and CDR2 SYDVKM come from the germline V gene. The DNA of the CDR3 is TGTGCCAGCAGTGCTGGGGACAGAGACTATGGCTACACCTTC. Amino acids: CASSAGDRDYGYTF.

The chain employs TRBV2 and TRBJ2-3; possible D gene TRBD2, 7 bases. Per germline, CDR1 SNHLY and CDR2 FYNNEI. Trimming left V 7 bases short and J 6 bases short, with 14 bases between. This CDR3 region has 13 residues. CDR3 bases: TGTGCCAGCACGGGGGGCTCAGATGATACGCAGTATTTT. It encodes CASTGGSDDTQYF. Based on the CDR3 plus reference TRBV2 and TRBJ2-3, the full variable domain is EPEVTQTPSHQVTQMGQEVILRCVPISNHLYFYWYRQILGQKVEFLVSFYNNEISEKSEIFDDQFSVERPDGSNFTLKIRSTKLEDSAMYFCASTGGSDDTQYFGPGTRLTVL.

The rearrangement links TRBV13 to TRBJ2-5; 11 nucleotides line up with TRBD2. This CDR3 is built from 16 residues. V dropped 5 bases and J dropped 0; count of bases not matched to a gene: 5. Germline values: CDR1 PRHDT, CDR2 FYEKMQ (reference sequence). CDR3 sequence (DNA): TGTGCCAGCAGCCCCCCGACTAGCGGGGACCAAGAGACCCAGTACTTC. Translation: CASSPPTSGDQETQYF.

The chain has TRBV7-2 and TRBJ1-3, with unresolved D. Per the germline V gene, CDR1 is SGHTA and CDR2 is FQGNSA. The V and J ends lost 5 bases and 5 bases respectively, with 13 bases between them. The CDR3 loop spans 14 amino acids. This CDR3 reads CASSPGGLRNTIYF. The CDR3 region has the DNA TGTGCCAGCAGCCCTGGAGGGCTGCGAAACACCATATATTTT. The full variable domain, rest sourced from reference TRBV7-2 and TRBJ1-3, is GAGVSQSPSNKVTEKGKDVELRCDPISGHTALYWYRQSLGQGLEFLIYFQGNSAPDKSGLPSDRFSAERTGGSVSTLTIQRTQQEDSAVYLCASSPGGLRNTIYFGEGSWLTVV.